This T cell receptor beta chain was sequenced in a study of shared clonotypes between healthy human individuals. Looked up from germline, CDR1 is SQVTM and CDR2 is ANQGSEA. V lost 6 bases to trimming and J lost 1 base, with 9 bases between them. The CDR3 covers 13 residues. Naive CD8 cells lacked CD45RO and underwent positive selection for CCR7, leaving out terminally differentiated effector memory CD45RA+ cells. Sequenced by immunoSEQ multiplex PCR; TCRdb stores in-frame clones only, minus some. This table has hundreds of thousands of clones, 90% to 97% appearing once. The sample was naive CD8+ T cells sorted from blood. This chain connects TRBV29-1 to TRBJ2-2, with TRBD1 as a possible D gene (5 bases). The clonotype originates from a woman in her 30s in good health. The CDR3 loop is CSVSTVNTGELFF. CDR3 DNA sequence: TGCAGCGTGTCGACAGTGAACACCGGGGAGCTGTTTTTT.